Below, 6 T cell receptor beta chains from the same sample are listed, as sequenced in a study of cytomegalovirus exposure and HLA in healthy donors. Use of 60 Vbeta and 13 Jbeta primers characterized the PCR. TCRdb keeps only in-frame clones here, not all; method: immunoSEQ multiplex PCR. Here the sample spans about 160,000 clones, roughly 84% being singletons. The specimen sequenced was PBMCs. The receptors stem from a man aged 50-60 years in good health and CMV-seropositive.

Here the CDR3 reads CASSVGQNTDTQYF. DNA of the CDR3: TGTGCCAGCAGCGTAGGACAGAACACAGATACGCAGTATTTT. The rearrangement links TRBV9 to TRBJ2-3; possibly TRBD1 for D (5 bases). V dropped 0 bases and J dropped 2 bases, with 7 bases sitting between them. CDR3 length: 14 residues. Per the germline V gene, CDR1 is SGDLS and CDR2 is YYNGEE.

The chain employs TRBV9 and TRBJ1-1; maybe TRBD1 (6 bases). CDR3 size: 14 residues. Trimming left V 3 bases short and J 11 bases short, with 20 bases between. Germline V gives CDR1 SGDLS, CDR2 YYNGEE. CDR3 nucleotide sequence: TGTGCCAGCAGCGGCTCAGGGGTTAAGGCGCAGGCTTTCTTT. This sequence encodes CASSGSGVKAQAFF.

The V gene is TRBV5-1, the J gene TRBJ2-3; 7 nucleotides agree with TRBD1. The CDR3 covers 14 residues. V lost 4 bases, J lost 0 bases, and 2 bases stayed unmatched. Germline lookup yields CDR1 SGHRS and CDR2 YFSETQ. The CDR3 sequence: CASSPGGSTDTQYF. The CDR3 DNA is TGCGCCAGCAGCCCAGGGGGAAGCACAGATACGCAGTATTTT.

The genes are TRBV6-5 and TRBJ2-3, with D possibly matching TRBD2 (5 bases). The germline CDR1 and CDR2 sequences are MNHEY and SVGAGI. There are 15 residues in the CDR3. Trimming cost V 9 bases and J 5 bases, with 21 bases left between them. The CDR3 sequence is CASNTHGGRGDTQYF. For the CDR3, the DNA is TGTGCCAGTAATACACATGGAGGACGGGGAGATACGCAGTATTTT.

The rearrangement joins TRBV6-5 to TRBJ1-1; D ambiguous. Trimming removed 5 bases from V and 4 bases from J, with 8 bases in between. The CDR3 runs to 12 residues. The germline gives CDR1 MNHEY, CDR2 SVGAGI. The CDR3 region is CASSSGGTEAFF. The CDR3 region has the DNA TGTGCCAGCAGTAGCGGCGGCACTGAAGCTTTCTTT.

The chain combines TRBV27 with TRBJ1-5, with D tentatively TRBD1 (6 bases). The V and J ends lost 0 bases and 3 bases respectively, with 9 bases between them. This CDR3 is 15 amino acids long. Germline CDR1 reads MNHEY; CDR2 reads SMNVEV (reference sequence). CDR3 DNA: TGTGCCAGCAGTTTATCGGGGGCAGACAATCAGCCCCAGCATTTT. This codes for CASSLSGADNQPQHF.